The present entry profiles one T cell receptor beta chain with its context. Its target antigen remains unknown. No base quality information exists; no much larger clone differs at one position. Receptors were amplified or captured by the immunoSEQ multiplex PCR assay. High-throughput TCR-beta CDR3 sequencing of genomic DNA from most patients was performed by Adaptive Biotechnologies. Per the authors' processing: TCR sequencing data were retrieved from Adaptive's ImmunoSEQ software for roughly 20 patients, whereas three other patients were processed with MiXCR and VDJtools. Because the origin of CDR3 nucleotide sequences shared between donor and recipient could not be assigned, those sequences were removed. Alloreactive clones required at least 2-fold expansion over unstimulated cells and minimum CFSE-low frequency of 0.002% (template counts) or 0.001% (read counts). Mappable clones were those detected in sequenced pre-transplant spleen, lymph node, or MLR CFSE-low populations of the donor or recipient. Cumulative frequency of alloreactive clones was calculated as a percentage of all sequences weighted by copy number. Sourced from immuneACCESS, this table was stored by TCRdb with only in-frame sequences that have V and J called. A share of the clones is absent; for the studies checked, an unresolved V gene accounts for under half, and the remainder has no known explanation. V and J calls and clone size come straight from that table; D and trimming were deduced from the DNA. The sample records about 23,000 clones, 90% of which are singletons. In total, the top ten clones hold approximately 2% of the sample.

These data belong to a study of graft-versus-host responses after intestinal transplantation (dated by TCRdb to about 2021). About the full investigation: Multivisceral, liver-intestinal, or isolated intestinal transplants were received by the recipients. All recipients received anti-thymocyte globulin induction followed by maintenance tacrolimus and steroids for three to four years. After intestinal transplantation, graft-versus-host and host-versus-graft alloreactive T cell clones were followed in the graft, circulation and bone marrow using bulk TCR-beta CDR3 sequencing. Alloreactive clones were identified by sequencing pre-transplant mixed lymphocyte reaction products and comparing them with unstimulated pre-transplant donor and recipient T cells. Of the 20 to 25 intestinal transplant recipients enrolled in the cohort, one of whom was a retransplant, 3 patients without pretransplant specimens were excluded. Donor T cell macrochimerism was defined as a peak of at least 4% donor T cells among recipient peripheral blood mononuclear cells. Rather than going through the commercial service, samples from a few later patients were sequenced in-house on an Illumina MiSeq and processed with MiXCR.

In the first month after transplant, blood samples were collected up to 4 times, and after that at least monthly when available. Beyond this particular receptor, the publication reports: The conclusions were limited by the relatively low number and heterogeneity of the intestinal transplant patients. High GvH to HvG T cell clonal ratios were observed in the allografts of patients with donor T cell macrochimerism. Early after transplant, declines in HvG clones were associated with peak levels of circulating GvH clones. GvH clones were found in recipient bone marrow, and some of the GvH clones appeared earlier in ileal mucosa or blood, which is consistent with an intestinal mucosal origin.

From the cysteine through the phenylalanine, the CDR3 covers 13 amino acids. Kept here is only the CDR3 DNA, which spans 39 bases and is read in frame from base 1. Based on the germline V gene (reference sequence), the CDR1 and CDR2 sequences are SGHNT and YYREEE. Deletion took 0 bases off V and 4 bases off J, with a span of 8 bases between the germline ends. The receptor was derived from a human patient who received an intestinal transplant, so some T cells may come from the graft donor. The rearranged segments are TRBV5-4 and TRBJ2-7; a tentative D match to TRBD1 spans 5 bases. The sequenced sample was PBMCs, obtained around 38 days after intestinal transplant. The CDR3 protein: CASSLGGGYEQYF. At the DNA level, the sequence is TGTGCCAGCAGCTTGGGGGGCGGTTACGAGCAGTACTTC.